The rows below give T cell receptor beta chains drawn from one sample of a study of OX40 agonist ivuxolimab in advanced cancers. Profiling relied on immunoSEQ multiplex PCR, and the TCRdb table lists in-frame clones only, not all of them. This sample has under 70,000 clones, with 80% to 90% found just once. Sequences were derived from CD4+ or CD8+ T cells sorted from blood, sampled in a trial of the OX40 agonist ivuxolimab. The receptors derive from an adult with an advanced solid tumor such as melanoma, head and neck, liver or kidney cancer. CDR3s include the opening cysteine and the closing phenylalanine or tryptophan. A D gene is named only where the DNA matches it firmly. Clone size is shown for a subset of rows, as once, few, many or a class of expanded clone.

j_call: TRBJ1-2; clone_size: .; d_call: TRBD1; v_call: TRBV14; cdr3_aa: CASSQHRTGGSGYTF; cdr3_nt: TGTGCCAGCAGCCAGCACCGAACAGGGGGCAGTGGCTACACCTTC
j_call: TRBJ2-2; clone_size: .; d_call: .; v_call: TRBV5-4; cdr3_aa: CASSLPVNTGELFF; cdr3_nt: TGTGCCAGCAGCTTGCCCGTGAACACCGGGGAGCTGTTTTTT
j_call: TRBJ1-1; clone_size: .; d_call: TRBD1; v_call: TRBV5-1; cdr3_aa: CASRTQLTGGSEAFF; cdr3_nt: TGCGCCAGCAGGACCCAACTTACAGGGGGCTCTGAAGCTTTCTTT
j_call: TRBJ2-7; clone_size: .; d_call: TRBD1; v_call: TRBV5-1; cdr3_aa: CASSITGQGAHEQYF; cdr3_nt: TGCGCCAGCAGCATAACAGGACAGGGGGCCCACGAGCAGTACTTC
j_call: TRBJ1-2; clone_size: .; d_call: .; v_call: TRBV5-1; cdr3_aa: CASSNRDRGGYTF; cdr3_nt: TGCGCCAGCAGCAACAGGGATCGAGGAGGCTACACCTTC
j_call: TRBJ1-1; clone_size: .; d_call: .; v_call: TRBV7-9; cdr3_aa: CASSFGGGNTEAFF; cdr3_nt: TGTGCCAGCAGCTTCGGTGGAGGGAACACTGAAGCTTTCTTT
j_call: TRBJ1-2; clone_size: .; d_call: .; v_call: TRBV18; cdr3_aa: CASSRQKANYGYTF; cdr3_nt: TGTGCCAGCTCACGCCAGAAGGCTAACTATGGCTACACCTTC
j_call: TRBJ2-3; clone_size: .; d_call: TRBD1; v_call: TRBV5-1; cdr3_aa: CASSLRTGDSTDTQYF; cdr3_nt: TGCGCCAGCAGCTTAAGGACAGGGGATAGCACAGATACGCAGTATTTT
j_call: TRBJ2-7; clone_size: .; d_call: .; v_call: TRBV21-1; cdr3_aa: CASSKVGQWAPYEQYF; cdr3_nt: TGTGCCAGCAGCAAAGTCGGGCAGTGGGCCCCCTACGAGCAGTACTTC
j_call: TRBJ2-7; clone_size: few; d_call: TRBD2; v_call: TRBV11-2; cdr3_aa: CASSFPSGGRTYEQYF; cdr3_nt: TGTGCCAGCAGCTTCCCTAGCGGGGGGCGCACCTACGAGCAGTACTTC
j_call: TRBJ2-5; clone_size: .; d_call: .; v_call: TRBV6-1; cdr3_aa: CATRQGGQETQYF; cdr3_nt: TGTGCCACTCGACAGGGAGGGCAAGAGACCCAGTACTTC
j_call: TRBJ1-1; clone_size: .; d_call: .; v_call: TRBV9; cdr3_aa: CASSPDSWNTEAFF; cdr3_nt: TGTGCCAGCAGCCCGGACAGTTGGAACACTGAAGCTTTCTTT
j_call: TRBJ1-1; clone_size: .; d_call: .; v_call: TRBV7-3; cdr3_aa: CASSLGGGTEAFF; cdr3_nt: TGTGCCAGCAGCTTAGGAGGGGGCACTGAAGCTTTCTTT
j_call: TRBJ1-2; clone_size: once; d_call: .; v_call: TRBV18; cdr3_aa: CASSSIAGFDYGYTF; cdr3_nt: TGTGCCAGCTCCTCGATTGCAGGGTTTGACTATGGCTACACCTTC
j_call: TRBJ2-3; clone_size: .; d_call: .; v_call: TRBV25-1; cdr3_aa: CASSEIVLGRPSTDTQYF; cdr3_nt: TGTGCCAGCAGTGAAATCGTACTCGGCCGGCCAAGCACAGATACGCAGTATTTT
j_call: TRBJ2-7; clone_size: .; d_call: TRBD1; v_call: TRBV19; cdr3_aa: CASSGTGGYEQYF; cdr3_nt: TGTGCCAGTAGTGGTACAGGGGGGTACGAGCAGTACTTC
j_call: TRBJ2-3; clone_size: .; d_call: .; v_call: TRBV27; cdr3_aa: CASSFGHTDTQYF; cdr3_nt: TGTGCCAGCAGTTTCGGGCACACAGATACGCAGTATTTT
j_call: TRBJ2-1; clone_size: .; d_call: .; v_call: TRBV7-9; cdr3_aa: CASSFASFGEQFF; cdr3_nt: TGTGCCAGCAGCTTTGCAAGTTTCGGGGAGCAGTTCTTC
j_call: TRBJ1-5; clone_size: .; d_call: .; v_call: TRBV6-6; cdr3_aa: CASSYRGADQPQHF; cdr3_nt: TGTGCCAGCAGTTATAGGGGGGCAGACCAGCCCCAGCATTTT
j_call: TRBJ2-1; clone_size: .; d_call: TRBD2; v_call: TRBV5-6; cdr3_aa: CASSLPAGTTYNEQFF; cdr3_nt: TGTGCCAGCAGCTTGCCAGCGGGAACTACCTACAATGAGCAGTTCTTC
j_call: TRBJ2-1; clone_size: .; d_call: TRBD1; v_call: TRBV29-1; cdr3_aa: CSASGQGLGNEQFF; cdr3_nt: TGCAGCGCCAGCGGACAGGGCCTCGGCAATGAGCAGTTCTTC
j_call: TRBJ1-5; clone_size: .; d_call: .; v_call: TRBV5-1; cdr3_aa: CASSLISGSDQPQHF; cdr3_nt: TGCGCCAGCAGCTTGATATCAGGCTCCGATCAGCCCCAGCATTTT